This TCR beta chain was found in a study of vaccination effects on CD4 cells after COVID-19. Study background: Antigen-specific CD4+ T cells expanded by the ViraFEST assay with viral peptide pools were then sequenced. The study sampled a few convalescent patients both early and late after vaccination.

The method was immunoSEQ multiplex PCR; TCRdb's version includes in-frame clones alone and lacks a portion of them. The sample lists 40,000 to 45,000 clones, more than 65% occurring once. When around 10 days of culture had elapsed, CD4+ T cells were isolated. PCR confirmed that the person was infected with SARS-CoV-2 between March and December 2020. Participants completed two doses of the BNT162b2 or mRNA-1273 vaccine. This CDR3 region has 16 residues. V dropped 5 bases and J dropped 5; count of bases not matched to a gene: 8. Per germline, CDR1 SGHTA and CDR2 FQGNSA. For this clone: The target antigen is unknown.

The rearrangement uses TRBV7-2 and TRBJ2-3; TRBD2 matches at 12 bases. The material was CD4+ T cells from PBMCs cultured without peptide, obtained after COVID-19 vaccination. This TCR was recovered from a human donor who had a prior SARS-CoV-2 infection. DNA for the CDR3: TGTGCCAGCAGCCCGTCCCTAGCGGGGGGGCAAGATACGCAGTATTTT. Protein sequence: CASSPSLAGGQDTQYF. The full variable domain, with the rest looked up from reference TRBV7-2 and TRBJ2-3, is GAGVSQSPSNKVTEKGKDVELRCDPISGHTALYWYRQSLGQGLEFLIYFQGNSAPDKSGLPSDRFSAERTGGSVSTLTIQRTQQEDSAVYLCASSPSLAGGQDTQYFGPGTRLTVL.